This T cell receptor beta chain was sequenced for a study of CD8 T cells in ankylosing spondylitis. As the method for making TCR beta libraries, quantitative 5'-RACE with molecular barcodes was used. TCRdb re-called the 5' RACE reads through MiXCR, storing one row per CDR3 protein. The sample yields 500,000 to 550,000 distinct CDR3 sequences, about 13% seen once. This clonotype was detected only a few times. What it binds is unknown. Study conclusions and caveats: Ankylosing spondylitis blood appeared to be characterized by a TCR beta motif of under ten highly homologous variants.

CDR1 SNHLY and CDR2 FYNNEI come from the germline V gene. V dropped 6 bases and J dropped 1 base, with 14 bases sitting between them. This CDR3 has 15 amino acids. This chain connects TRBV2 to TRBJ2-3; no reliable D call. The sequencing input was blood, either unsorted or a sorted T cell fraction (not recorded which). The receptor's source is a male donor with ankylosing spondylitis. The CDR3: CASSPDVAGTDTQYF. Here the CDR3 DNA reads TGTGCCAGCAGCCCAGACGTGGCGGGCACAGATACGCAGTATTTT.